These 9 T cell receptor beta chains share one sample of origin, sequenced in a study of cytomegalovirus exposure and HLA in healthy donors. Sequencing used immunoSEQ multiplex PCR; TCRdb keeps in-frame clones, though not all of them. Here the sample spans 90,000 to 100,000 clones, roughly 90% being singletons. Sequenced: PBMCs. The receptors shown here come from a man younger than 35 in good health and CMV-seropositive.

The chain employs TRBV29-1 and TRBJ1-1; D is possibly TRBD1 (6 bases). In germline, CDR1 is SQVTM, CDR2 ANQGSEA. Trimming took 7 bases from V and 3 from J, leaving 12 bases between them. The CDR3 length is 12 residues. As DNA, the CDR3 is TGCAGCGCAGGGGTGCGGGACACTGAAGCTTTCTTT. Amino acids: CSAGVRDTEAFF. The full variable domain, rest sourced from reference TRBV29-1 and TRBJ1-1, is SAVISQKPSRDICQRGTSLTIQCQVDSQVTMMFWYRQQPGQSLTLIATANQGSEATYESGFVIDKFPISRPNLTFSTLTVSNMSPEDSSIYLCSAGVRDTEAFFGQGTRLTVV.

The genes are TRBV19 and TRBJ2-7; 8 nucleotides align to TRBD1. The CDR3 contains 14 residues. CDR1 and CDR2 (germline): LNHDA, SQIVND (reference sequence). V was clipped by 5 bases and J by 0 bases; unmatched bases: 3. In DNA, the CDR3 is TGTGCCAGTAGTGGGACAGGCCTCTCCTACGAGCAGTACTTC. Its translation is CASSGTGLSYEQYF.

The gene calls are TRBV4-3 and TRBJ2-3; D not certain. Germline-derived CDR1 and CDR2 are LGHNA and YSLEER. The V end was cut by 5 bases, the J end by 4 bases, with 10 bases between. The CDR3 covers 13 residues. The CDR3 sequence is CASSTKLADTQYF. The CDR3 nucleotides read TGCGCCAGCAGCACCAAATTAGCAGATACGCAGTATTTT.

For the CDR3, the DNA is TGTGCCAGCAGCGAAGTAGGGACTAGCACAGATACGCAGTATTTT. It translates to CASSEVGTSTDTQYF. The genes are TRBV11-1 and TRBJ2-3, with D possibly matching TRBD2 (6 bases). The CDR3 spans 15 residues. V lost 5 bases, J lost 0 bases, and 12 bases lay in between. Germline-derived CDR1 and CDR2 are SGHAT and FQDESV (reference sequence).

The CDR3 nucleotides are TGTGCCAGCAGCTTCCAGACAGGGTATAATTCACCCCTCCACTTT. Encoded protein: CASSFQTGYNSPLHF. The chain is built from TRBV5-8 and TRBJ1-6; 7 bases align to TRBD1. Germline trimming cut 2 bases from V and 4 bases from J; bases unmatched to any gene: 3. The CDR3 runs to 15 residues. Germline CDR1 and CDR2: SGHTS and YDEGEE.

The J gene is TRBJ2-3, the V gene TRBV11-3, with 8 bases lining up with TRBD2. This CDR3 contains 15 residues. Trimming cost V 3 bases and J 3 bases; bases outside gene matches: 5. Germline loops: CDR1 SGHNT, CDR2 YENEEA. The CDR3 is CASSFTGRVTDTQYF. DNA for the CDR3: TGTGCCAGCAGCTTTACCGGGAGGGTTACAGATACGCAGTATTTT.

The J gene is TRBJ1-1, the V gene TRBV29-1; 7 nucleotides line up with TRBD1. CDR1 is SQVTM and CDR2 is ANQGSEA in the germline V gene. V gave up 6 bases and J gave up 0 bases; unmatched junction bases: 7. This CDR3 is built from 14 residues. CDR3 residues: CSVKGTDMNTEAFF. Written as DNA, the CDR3 is TGCAGCGTAAAAGGGACAGATATGAACACTGAAGCTTTCTTT.

The V and J genes are TRBV5-1 and TRBJ1-1; 8 bases map to TRBD1. Trimming cost V 3 bases and J 1 base; bases outside gene matches: 5. There are 15 residues in the CDR3. The germline V gene has CDR1 SGHRS and CDR2 YFSETQ. The CDR3 sequence is CASSSDRGRNTEAFF. The CDR3 nucleotides read TGCGCCAGCAGCTCCGACAGGGGTCGGAACACTGAAGCTTTCTTT.

The chain is built from TRBV11-2 and TRBJ2-5, with TRBD1 as a possible D gene (6 bases). There are 13 residues in the CDR3. V shed 5 bases and J shed 3 bases, with 10 bases lying between them. Germline values: CDR1 SGHAT, CDR2 FQNNGV. Written as DNA, the CDR3 is TGTGCCAGCAGCCCCCGGACAGAAGAGACCCAGTACTTC. Its protein product is CASSPRTEETQYF.